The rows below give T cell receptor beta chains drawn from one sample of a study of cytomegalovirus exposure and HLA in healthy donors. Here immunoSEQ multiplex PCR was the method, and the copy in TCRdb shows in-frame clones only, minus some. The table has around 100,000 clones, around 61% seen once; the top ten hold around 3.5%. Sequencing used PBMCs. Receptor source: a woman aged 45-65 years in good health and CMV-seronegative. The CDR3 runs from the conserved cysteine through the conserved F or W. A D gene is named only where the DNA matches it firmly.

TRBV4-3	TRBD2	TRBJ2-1	CASSQESGRNEQFF
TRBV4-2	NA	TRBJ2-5	CASSQGEQETQYF
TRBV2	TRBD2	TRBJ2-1	CASSTGTSGRAPYNEQFF
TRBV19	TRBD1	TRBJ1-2	CASSDEGTGPYGYTF
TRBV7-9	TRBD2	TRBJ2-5	CASSPNTLGGRETQYF
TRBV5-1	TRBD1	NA	CASSLGQGIYEQYF
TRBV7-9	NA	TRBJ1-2	CASSPWDTDYGYTF
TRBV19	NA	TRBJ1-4	CASSIGLVTNEKLFF
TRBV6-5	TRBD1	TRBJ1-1	CASSQGGANTEAFF
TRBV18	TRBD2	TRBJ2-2	CASSPGGTHTGELFF
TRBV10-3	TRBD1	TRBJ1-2	CAINLQGVRANYGYTF
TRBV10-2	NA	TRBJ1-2	CASSVGQRSGYGYTF
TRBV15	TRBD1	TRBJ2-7	CATSRQGQGLHEQYF
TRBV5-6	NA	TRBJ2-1	CASRPDTGSYVSYNEQFF
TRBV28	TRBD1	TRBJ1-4	CASSDGQGWEKLFF
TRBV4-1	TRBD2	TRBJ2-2	CASSPLGAGGNTGELFF
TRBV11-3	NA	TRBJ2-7	CASSWRQSQQYF
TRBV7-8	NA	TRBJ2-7	CASSFRGQDEQYF
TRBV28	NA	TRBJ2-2	CASSLWSRNTGELFF
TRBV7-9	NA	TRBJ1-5	CASSSNTPQPQHF
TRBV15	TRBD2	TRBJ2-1	CATLATPYNEQFF
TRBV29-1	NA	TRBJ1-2	CSVGHPDTGGIGYTF
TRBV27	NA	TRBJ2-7	CASSLPNKTGRRIYEQYF
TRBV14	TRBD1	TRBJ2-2	CASSQSGQSTGELFF
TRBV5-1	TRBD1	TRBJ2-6	CASSLGTGGSGANVLTF
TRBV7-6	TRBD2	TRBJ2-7	CASSFSSGTSEGYEQYF
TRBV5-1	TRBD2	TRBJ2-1	CASSQPTLALAGGRREQFF
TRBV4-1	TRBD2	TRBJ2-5	CASSRLAEETQYF
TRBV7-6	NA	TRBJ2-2	CASSLRLASTGELFF
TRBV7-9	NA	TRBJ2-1	CASSLSSSSYNEQFF
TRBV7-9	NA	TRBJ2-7	CASGGAYEQYF
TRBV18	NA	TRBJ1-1	CASSPREGMNTEAFF
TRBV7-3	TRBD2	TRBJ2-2	CASSPSSGSTGELFF
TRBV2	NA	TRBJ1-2	CASSMDSHYGYTF
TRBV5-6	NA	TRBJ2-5	CASSFFGGETQYF
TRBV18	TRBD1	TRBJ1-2	CASSPVGQGDGYTF